The present entry profiles one TCR beta chain with its context. Profiling relied on immunoSEQ multiplex PCR, and the TCRdb table lists in-frame clones only, not all of them. The data show some 170,000 clones, roughly 87% seen once. The sample comes from a study of blood T cell repertoires in COVID-19. Germline V gene data show CDR1 as SGHTA and CDR2 as FQGNSA. The CDR3 has 14 residues. Unmatched junction bases numbered 8, after V lost 8 bases and J lost 4 bases. The chain couples TRBV7-2 to TRBJ2-3, with 8 nucleotides matching TRBD2. The TCR was taken from a woman in her forties or fifties with acute or convalescent COVID-19. Sequenced sample: peripheral blood. The CDR3 nucleotides read TGTGCCAGCGGGAGGTCTAGCGGGCCAGATACGCAGTATTTT. Translated, it gives CASGRSSGPDTQYF.